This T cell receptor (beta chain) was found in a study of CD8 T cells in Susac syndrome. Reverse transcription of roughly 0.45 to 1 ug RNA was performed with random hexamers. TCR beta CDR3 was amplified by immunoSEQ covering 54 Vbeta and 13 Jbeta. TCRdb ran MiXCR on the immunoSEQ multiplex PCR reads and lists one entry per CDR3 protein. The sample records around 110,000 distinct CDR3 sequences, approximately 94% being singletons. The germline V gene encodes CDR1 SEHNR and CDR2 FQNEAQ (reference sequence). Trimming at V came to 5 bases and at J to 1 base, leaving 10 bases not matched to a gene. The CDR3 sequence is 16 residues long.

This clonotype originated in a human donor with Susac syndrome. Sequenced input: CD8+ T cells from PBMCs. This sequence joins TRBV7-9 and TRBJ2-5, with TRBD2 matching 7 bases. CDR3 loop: CASSPPTGTTQETQYF. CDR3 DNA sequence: TGTGCCAGCAGCCCGCCTACCGGGACTACCCAAGAGACCCAGTACTTC.